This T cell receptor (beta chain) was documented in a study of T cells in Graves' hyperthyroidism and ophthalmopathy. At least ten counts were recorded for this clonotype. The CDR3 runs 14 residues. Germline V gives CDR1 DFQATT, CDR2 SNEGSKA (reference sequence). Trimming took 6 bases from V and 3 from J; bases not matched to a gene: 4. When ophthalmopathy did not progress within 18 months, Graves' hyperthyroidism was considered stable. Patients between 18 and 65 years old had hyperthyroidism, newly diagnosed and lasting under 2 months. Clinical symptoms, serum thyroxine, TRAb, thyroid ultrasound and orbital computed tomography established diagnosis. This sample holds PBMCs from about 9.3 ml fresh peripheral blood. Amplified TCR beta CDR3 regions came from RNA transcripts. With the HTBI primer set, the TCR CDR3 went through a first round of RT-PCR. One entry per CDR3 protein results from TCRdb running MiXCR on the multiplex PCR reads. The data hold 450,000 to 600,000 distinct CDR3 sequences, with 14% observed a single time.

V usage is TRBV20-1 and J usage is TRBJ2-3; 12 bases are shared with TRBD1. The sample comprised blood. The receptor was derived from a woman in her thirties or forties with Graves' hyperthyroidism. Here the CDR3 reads CSAGTGGITDTQYF. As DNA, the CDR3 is TGCAGTGCGGGGACAGGGGGCATTACAGATACGCAGTATTTT.